These 28 T cell receptor beta chains were sequenced from one sample in a study of CD8 T cells in ankylosing spondylitis. Study-level points and caveats: Within ankylosing spondylitis blood, a TCR beta motif made up of under 10 highly homologous variants appeared to be characteristic.

For these TCRs, the target antigens are not known. TCRdb reanalysed the 5' RACE reads using MiXCR and keeps one entry per CDR3 protein. The sample has fewer than 500,000 distinct CDR3 sequences; roughly 26% are singletons. Sequencing used blood, either unsorted or a sorted T cell fraction (not recorded which). The receptors here all came from a male donor with ankylosing spondylitis.

This chain connects TRBV12-3 or TRBV12-4 to TRBJ2-5; a possible D gene is TRBD1 (6 bases). V lost 6 bases and J lost 1, with 9 bases in between. The length of the CDR3 is 13 residues. The chain's CDR3 is CASRQTGQETQYF. The CDR3 DNA reads as TGTGCCAGCAGGCAGACAGGCCAAGAGACCCAGTACTTC.

The chain links TRBV20-1 to TRBJ2-1; 9 bases match TRBD2. This CDR3 spans 14 amino acids. Germline values: CDR1 DFQATT, CDR2 SNEGSKA (reference sequence). The V gene end was trimmed by 6 bases and the J gene end by 6 bases; junction bases not matched to a gene: 9. The CDR3, as DNA: TGCAGTGCCCAACTAGCGGGCTATATCAATGAGCAGTTCTTC. It is translated as CSAQLAGYINEQFF.

This clonotype turned up a few times. The chain has TRBV3-1 and TRBJ2-1; D may be TRBD2 (6 bases). With 1 base removed from V and 7 bases from J, the gap between germline ends came to 11 bases. The CDR3 is made up of 14 amino acids. Germline V lookup: CDR1 LGHDT, CDR2 YNNKEL (reference sequence). This CDR3 is CASSQAGVRNEQFF. The CDR3 DNA reads as TGTGCCAGCAGCCAAGCGGGAGTAAGGAATGAGCAGTTCTTC.

This clonotype was counted between two and nine times. The chain recombines TRBV5-1 with TRBJ1-2; D is unresolved. This CDR3 comprises 16 residues. V was trimmed by 0 bases and J by 6 bases, leaving 18 bases between them. Germline V gene lookup returns CDR1 SGHRS and CDR2 YFSETQ. This CDR3 is CASSLADGLSSDGYTF. As DNA, the CDR3 is TGCGCCAGCAGCTTGGCGGACGGGCTTTCATCTGATGGCTACACCTTC.

V gene TRBV7-2 combines with J gene TRBJ2-1, with D possibly being TRBD1 or TRBD2 (7 bases each). The CDR3 covers 14 residues. Germline V lookup: CDR1 SGHTA, CDR2 FQGNSA. V lost 5 bases and J lost 3, with 11 bases in between. The CDR3 DNA is TGTGCCAGCAGCGAGCGGGACAGCTACAATGAGCAGTTCTTC. Its protein is CASSERDSYNEQFF.

This clonotype was picked up a small number of times. This chain connects TRBV4-2 to TRBJ1-1; D not certain. This CDR3 is built from 14 residues. Trimming shortened V by 1 base and J by 2 bases, and 8 bases separated the two germline ends. Looked up from germline, CDR1 is LGHNA and CDR2 is YNFKEQ. The CDR3 protein is CASSQGIKNTEAFF. The CDR3 bases are TGTGCCAGCAGCCAAGGTATCAAAAACACTGAAGCTTTCTTT.

The V call is TRBV5-1, the J call TRBJ2-1, with 9 bases aligning to TRBD2. The germline gives CDR1 SGHRS, CDR2 YFSETQ. The CDR3 sequence is 15 residues long. The J segment lost 4 bases and the V segment lost 0 bases, leaving 2 bases of the junction unmatched. The CDR3 sequence: CASSLVAGEYNEQFF. The CDR3 DNA follows: TGCGCCAGCAGCTTGGTAGCGGGAGAATACAATGAGCAGTTCTTC.

The chain is built from TRBV20-1 and TRBJ2-2, with 9 bases lining up with TRBD1. The CDR3 consists of 13 residues. The V and J ends lost 6 bases and 6 bases, in that order; junction bases with no gene match: 5. Germline V gene data show CDR1 as DFQATT and CDR2 as SNEGSKA (reference sequence). In DNA, the CDR3 is TGCAGTGCCGCGGACAGGGGTGCCGGGGAGCTGTTTTTT. Amino acids: CSAADRGAGELFF.

This clonotype was seen more than once but under ten times. The rearrangement uses TRBV12-3 or TRBV12-4 and TRBJ1-6; no firm D call. The CDR3 runs to 12 residues. Trimming pared 4 bases from V and 10 bases from J, leaving 8 bases between. The CDR3 DNA is TGTGCCAGCAGTTCCGTCAGCTCACCCCTCCACTTT. This sequence encodes CASSSVSSPLHF.

The sample holds a few counts of this clonotype. The V gene is TRBV5-1, the J gene TRBJ2-2, with D maybe TRBD2 (5 bases). Trimming removed 1 base from V and 4 bases from J, with 8 bases in between. This CDR3 is built from 14 residues. Per germline, CDR1 SGHRS and CDR2 YFSETQ. CDR3: CASSLSRGTGELFF. The CDR3 DNA reads TGCGCCAGCAGCTTGAGTCGGGGCACCGGGGAGCTGTTTTTT.

This clonotype was seen only a few times. The rearrangement uses TRBV19 and TRBJ2-4; D possibly corresponds to TRBD2 (5 bases). This CDR3 is built from 16 residues. Deletions cut 1 base from V and 2 bases from J, with 12 bases between. The germline gives CDR1 LNHDA, CDR2 SQIVND (reference sequence). CDR3 sequence: CASSIGGWGTKNIQYF. The CDR3 DNA follows: TGTGCCAGTAGTATAGGAGGGTGGGGAACCAAAAACATTCAGTACTTC. Together with reference TRBV19 and TRBJ2-4, the CDR3 gives the full variable domain: DGGITQSPKYLFRKEGQNVTLSCEQNLNHDAMYWYRQDPGQGLRLIYYSQIVNDFQKGDIAEGYSVSREKKESFPLTVTSAQKNPTAFYLCASSIGGWGTKNIQYFGAGTRLSVL.

This clonotype was recorded many times. The chain links TRBV15 to TRBJ2-1; perhaps TRBD2 as D (6 bases). The germline V gene has CDR1 LNHNV and CDR2 YYDKDF (reference sequence). This CDR3 region has 16 residues. V was trimmed by 0 bases and J by 5 bases, leaving 14 bases between them. The CDR3 nucleotides read TGTGCCACCAGCAGAGAGGTTTGGGGGGTTAACAATGAGCAGTTCTTC. Amino acid sequence: CATSREVWGVNNEQFF.

The chain recombines TRBV3-1 with TRBJ2-1; the match to TRBD1 covers 8 bases. The trim removed 4 bases at V and 8 bases at J, leaving 7 bases unmatched. Germline CDR1 is LGHDT and CDR2 is YNNKEL (reference sequence). There are 14 residues in the CDR3. CDR3 DNA sequence: TGTGCCAGCAGCCCTCGGACAGGGCTCCATGAGCAGTTCTTC. Its protein product is CASSPRTGLHEQFF.

This clonotype was counted only a few times. The chain joins TRBV7-9 to TRBJ1-4; the D gene is possibly TRBD1 (5 bases). V lost 4 bases to trimming and J lost 8 bases, with 8 bases between them. This CDR3 has 12 amino acids. CDR1 is SEHNR and CDR2 is FQNEAQ in the germline V gene (reference sequence). CDR3 DNA: TGTGCCAGCAGCTCGGGACCCGAAAAACTGTTTTTT. Its translation: CASSSGPEKLFF.

This sequence joins TRBV11-2 and TRBJ2-1; unclear D gene. Germline assignment: CDR1 SGHAT and CDR2 FQNNGV. The V and J ends lost 1 base and 12 bases respectively, with 13 bases between them. The CDR3 extends over 13 amino acids. The DNA of the CDR3 is TGTGCCAGCAGCTTAGGGCTGGGTGATGGGCAGTTCTTC. Its translation: CASSLGLGDGQFF.

The rearrangement links TRBV20-1 to TRBJ1-3; 9 bases match TRBD1. Losses at the gene ends were 0 bases for V and 6 bases for J; bases not matched to a gene: 3. The CDR3 has 14 amino acids. Germline CDR1 reads DFQATT; CDR2 reads SNEGSKA (reference sequence). The CDR3 region has the DNA TGCAGTGCTAGAGACCGGGACAGGGTAAACACCATATATTTT. Its translation is CSARDRDRVNTIYF.

V and J are TRBV11-1 and TRBJ2-6, with D tentatively TRBD2 (5 bases). V was shortened by 1 base and J by 0 bases, with 16 bases between the two germline ends. From germline, CDR1 is SGHAT and CDR2 FQDESV (reference sequence). CDR3 length equals 19 residues. In DNA, the CDR3 is TGTGCCAGCAGCTTAGACGGAGGCAGCCTGTTCTCTGGGGCCAACGTCCTGACTTTC. Protein sequence: CASSLDGGSLFSGANVLTF.

The rearrangement links TRBV9 to TRBJ2-1, with TRBD2 matching 9 bases. V was clipped by 2 bases and J by 9 bases; unmatched bases: 9. This CDR3 region has 15 residues. CDR1 SGDLS and CDR2 YYNGEE come from the germline V gene. The CDR3 DNA sequence: TGTGCCAGCAGCGTGGGCGGACTAGCGACAACTGAGCAGTTCTTC. It translates to CASSVGGLATTEQFF.

This chain links TRBV5-1 with TRBJ2-2; 9 positions match TRBD2. The CDR3 totals 17 residues. Trimming took 0 bases from V and 4 from J; bases not matched to a gene: 7. From germline, CDR1 is SGHRS and CDR2 YFSETQ. The CDR3 DNA sequence: TGCGCCAGCAGCTTGGATGGAGCGGGAGGACTCACCGGGGAGCTGTTTTTT. Translation gives CASSLDGAGGLTGELFF.

The V call is TRBV20-1, the J call TRBJ2-7; 11 bases match TRBD2. CDR3 length: 14 amino acids. Germline V gives CDR1 DFQATT, CDR2 SNEGSKA (reference sequence). V trimming: 6 bases; J trimming: 2 bases; junction bases outside the gene matches: 6. CDR3 nucleotide sequence: TGCAGTGCCCAGACTAGCGGGACAACCTACGAGCAGTACTTC. Translated, it gives CSAQTSGTTYEQYF.

This rearrangement joins TRBV6-2 or TRBV6-3 to TRBJ2-7; D gene ambiguous. Germline lookup yields CDR1 MNHEY and CDR2 SVGEGT. CDR3 length: 12 amino acids. Trimming cost V 5 bases and J 3 bases, with 8 bases left between them. The CDR3 DNA sequence: TGTGCCAGCAGTCACAACAGCTACGAGCAGTACGTC. Translating it yields CASSHNSYEQYV.

This clonotype was counted between two and nine times. V usage is TRBV5-1 and J usage is TRBJ2-1, with D tentatively TRBD1 (6 bases). The germline CDR1 and CDR2 sequences are SGHRS and YFSETQ. V was clipped by 3 bases and J by 5 bases, with 9 bases between them. The CDR3 is 13 amino acids. The CDR3 bases are TGCGCCAGCAGCTCATACAGGGACAATGAGCAGTTCTTC. This codes for CASSSYRDNEQFF.

This clonotype was detected only a few times. The chain carries TRBV29-1 and TRBJ2-2; maybe TRBD1 (6 bases). CDR1 is SQVTM and CDR2 is ANQGSEA in the germline V gene. V lost 4 bases to trimming and J lost 6 bases, with 12 bases between them. The CDR3 runs to 13 residues. This CDR3 reads CSVVLGAAGELFF. The CDR3 DNA follows: TGCAGCGTTGTGTTGGGGGCGGCCGGGGAGCTGTTTTTT.

The chain links TRBV5-6 to TRBJ2-1; tentatively, D is TRBD2 (6 bases). From germline, CDR1 is SGHDT and CDR2 YYEEEE. Trimming shortened V by 4 bases and J by 5 bases, and 13 bases separated the two germline ends. The CDR3 totals 14 residues. CDR3 protein: CASSPLGGDNEQFF. The DNA of the CDR3 is TGTGCCAGCAGCCCCTTGGGGGGTGACAATGAGCAGTTCTTC.

On this clonotype itself: Here the CDR3 omits its conserved ending phenylalanine or tryptophan, so a read error is the likely source. This chain joins TRBV24-1 and TRBJ2-2; 7 nucleotides align to TRBD2. The CDR3 is 17 residues long. The germline V gene has CDR1 KGHDR and CDR2 SFDVKD. J lost 3 bases, V lost 2 bases, and 8 bases had no gene match. The CDR3 DNA sequence: TGTGCCACCAGTGATTCAACCCGGGGGGTCGACACCGGGGAGCTGTTTTCT. Translated: CATSDSTRGVDTGELFS.

V gene TRBV29-1 combines with J gene TRBJ2-7; D unclear. The V gene's germline CDR1 is SQVTM and CDR2 ANQGSEA. V gave up 0 bases and J gave up 6 bases, with 6 bases separating them. The CDR3 contains 11 residues. The CDR3 DNA reads TGCAGCGTTGAAGAGTCCGTCGAGCAGTACTTC. Translating it yields CSVEESVEQYF.

J is TRBJ1-1 and V is TRBV11-3, with D maybe TRBD1 (5 bases). The CDR3 is 15 amino acids. Deletions cut 1 base from V and 2 bases from J, with 11 bases between. CDR1 SGHNT and CDR2 YENEEA come from the germline V gene. This chain's CDR3 is CASSLGTRLNTEAFF. Written as DNA, the CDR3 is TGTGCCAGCAGCTTAGGGACACGGTTAAACACTGAAGCTTTCTTT.

V is TRBV9 and J is TRBJ1-2; D unresolved. The CDR3 has 15 residues. The ends were cut back, 2 bases at V and 12 bases at J, with 23 bases in the middle. Germline assignment: CDR1 SGDLS and CDR2 YYNGEE. CDR3 in DNA: TGTGCCAGCAGCGTCGACATATTGGGTGAGATAAAGCACACCTTC. This sequence encodes CASSVDILGEIKHTF.